The next 20 T cell receptor beta chains were all read from a single sample in a study of T cell changes during pregnancy in multiple sclerosis. Generated by immunoSEQ multiplex PCR, the TCRdb table keeps only in-frame clones and is missing some. The data contain roughly 60,000 clones, about 90% of them singletons. Sequenced here: peripheral blood, sampled in the second trimester of pregnancy. These receptors all stem from a female donor in good health, enrolled as a control in a pregnancy study.

The CDR3 loop is CASSYQIAGVSRNEQFF. The CDR3 nucleotides read TGTGCCAGCAGTTACCAAATAGCGGGAGTCTCTCGGAATGAGCAGTTCTTC. This chain joins TRBV27 and TRBJ2-1, with 9 positions matching TRBD2. Looked up from germline, CDR1 is MNHEY and CDR2 is SMNVEV (reference sequence). J gave up 7 bases and V 4 bases, and 14 bases lay outside the gene matches. CDR3 length equals 17 residues.

The rearrangement uses TRBV6-5 and TRBJ1-1; D is unresolved. The CDR3 is made up of 14 amino acids. Trimming left V 4 bases short and J 1 base short, with 10 bases between. Germline loops: CDR1 MNHEY, CDR2 SVGAGI. CDR3 coding DNA: TGTGCCAGCAGTTCCCCGGGGAAGAACACTGAAGCTTTCTTT. This encodes CASSSPGKNTEAFF.

This chain links TRBV18 with TRBJ2-5; 7 bases align to TRBD1. Germline CDR1 reads KGHSH; CDR2 reads LQKENI. The CDR3 consists of 15 residues. V trimming: 6 bases; J trimming: 3 bases; junction bases outside the gene matches: 10. CDR3 in amino acids: CASSPLPTGKETQYF. CDR3 DNA: TGTGCCAGCTCCCCTCTACCGACAGGGAAAGAGACCCAGTACTTC.

This clone was recorded a few times. The V and J genes are TRBV18 and TRBJ1-1; D gene unclear. V was pared by 0 bases and J by 7 bases, with 12 bases between. Germline lookup yields CDR1 KGHSH and CDR2 LQKENI. This CDR3 is built from 14 residues. CDR3 protein: CASSPPFDMREAFF. The CDR3 DNA reads as TGTGCCAGCTCACCACCCTTTGACATGCGTGAAGCTTTCTTT. Variable domain in full (rest from reference TRBV18 and TRBJ1-1): NAGVMQNPRHLVRRRGQEARLRCSPMKGHSHVYWYRQLPEEGLKFMVYLQKENIIDESGMPKERFSAEFPKEGPSILRIQQVVRGDSAAYFCASSPPFDMREAFFGQGTRLTVV.

The chain recombines TRBV5-1 with TRBJ2-5; tentative D call: TRBD1 (5 bases). Germline V gene lookup returns CDR1 SGHRS and CDR2 YFSETQ. Trimming cost V 0 bases and J 4 bases, with 13 bases left between them. This CDR3 contains 15 residues. The CDR3 DNA follows: TGCGCCAGCAGCTTGGCCGTGGGGCTTCGAGAGACCCAGTACTTC. Encoded protein: CASSLAVGLRETQYF.

The chain uses TRBV29-1 and TRBJ1-3; the D is unclear. The CDR3 is 14 residues long. CDR1 is SQVTM, CDR2 ANQGSEA, per germline. V was pared by 6 bases and J by 4 bases, with 16 bases between. The DNA of the CDR3 is TGCAGCGTCGGGGAAACGACGACCGGAAACACCATATATTTT. Amino acid sequence: CSVGETTTGNTIYF.

The V call is TRBV11-1, the J call TRBJ2-1; 7 bases are shared with TRBD2. The V and J ends lost 5 bases and 10 bases, in that order; junction bases with no gene match: 8. The CDR3 totals 13 residues. CDR1 and CDR2 (germline): SGHAT, FQDESV (reference sequence). The CDR3 reads CASSHGTKGEQFF. The CDR3 DNA reads TGTGCCAGCAGCCACGGGACTAAAGGCGAGCAGTTCTTC.

The V gene is TRBV6-6, the J gene TRBJ1-1; D call uncertain. Germline lookup yields CDR1 MNHNY and CDR2 SVGAGI (reference sequence). The CDR3 is 14 amino acids. The ends were cut back, 7 bases at V and 10 bases at J, with 22 bases in the middle. The CDR3 here is CASTSLVGLIGAFF. CDR3 coding DNA: TGTGCCAGCACTTCCCTTGTTGGGCTCATCGGAGCTTTCTTT.

The chain combines TRBV19 with TRBJ1-5; D gene unclear. CDR1 LNHDA and CDR2 SQIVND come from the germline V gene (reference sequence). There are 13 residues in the CDR3. V was clipped by 2 bases and J by 9 bases, with 11 bases between them. The CDR3 region has the DNA TGTGCCAGTAGTATAAGGGCGGGCGGGCCCCAGCATTTT. Its translation: CASSIRAGGPQHF.

The chain links TRBV6-1 to TRBJ2-7, with D perhaps matching TRBD1 (5 bases). The germline V gene encodes CDR1 MNHNS and CDR2 SASEGT. V shed 2 bases and J shed 5 bases, with 16 bases lying between them. The CDR3 runs 15 residues. The chain's CDR3 is CASSEMAQGGHEQYF. The CDR3 DNA reads as TGTGCCAGCAGTGAAATGGCGCAGGGTGGTCACGAGCAGTACTTC.

V usage is TRBV10-2 and J usage is TRBJ2-7; 7 bases agree with TRBD1. There are 12 residues in the CDR3. Germline CDR1 reads WSHSY; CDR2 reads SAAADI. V lost 11 bases, J lost 2 bases, and 6 bases stayed unmatched. Written as DNA, the CDR3 is TGCGCCGTGACAGGGTCGCCCTACGAGCAGTACTTC. This sequence encodes CAVTGSPYEQYF.

The chain combines TRBV25-1 with TRBJ2-7, with D possibly matching TRBD1 (6 bases). CDR3 length: 13 amino acids. CDR1 and CDR2 from the germline V gene are MGHDK and SYGVNS. V lost 7 bases, J lost 4 bases, and 14 bases lay in between. The CDR3 nucleotides are TGTGCCAGCACCGATCCCGACAGGTACGAGCAGTACTTC. This translates into CASTDPDRYEQYF.

This chain joins TRBV27 and TRBJ2-7, with D tentatively TRBD1 (6 bases). The CDR3 totals 15 residues. Germline CDR1 MNHEY, CDR2 SMNVEV (reference sequence). V was cut by 0 bases and J by 3 bases, with 12 bases left in between. The CDR3 sequence: CASSLSGAQIYEQYF. CDR3 DNA: TGTGCCAGCAGTTTATCGGGGGCCCAGATCTACGAGCAGTACTTC.

The chain is built from TRBV5-5 and TRBJ1-5, with unresolved D. CDR1 is SGHKS and CDR2 is YYEKEE in the germline V gene (reference sequence). V was clipped by 5 bases and J by 1 base, with 16 bases between them. The CDR3 sequence is 16 residues long. The CDR3 protein is CASSHVRGGSNQPQHF. CDR3 bases: TGTGCCAGCAGTCACGTCCGGGGAGGAAGCAATCAGCCCCAGCATTTT.

In its sample, this clone was seen a few times. The chain combines TRBV5-1 with TRBJ1-2; D unclear. V lost 2 bases and J lost 7, with 9 bases in between. Germline V CDR1 and CDR2: SGHRS, YFSETQ. The CDR3 runs to 12 residues. The CDR3 here is CASSFAPGGYTF. The DNA of the CDR3 is TGCGCCAGCAGCTTTGCCCCAGGTGGCTACACCTTC.

V is TRBV5-1 and J is TRBJ1-1; tentative D call: TRBD1 (5 bases). Germline CDR1 reads SGHRS; CDR2 reads YFSETQ. Trimming left V 4 bases short and J 4 bases short, with 14 bases between. CDR3 size: 14 residues. The CDR3 DNA follows: TGCGCCAGCAGCCGGGGGGTTGGAGGCACTGAAGCTTTCTTT. Its translation is CASSRGVGGTEAFF.

This chain connects TRBV19 to TRBJ1-2; a possible D gene is TRBD1 (6 bases). The germline CDR1 and CDR2 sequences are LNHDA and SQIVND (reference sequence). V was shortened by 6 bases and J by 8 bases, with 19 bases between the two germline ends. The CDR3 is 14 residues long. CDR3 region: CASSTDRKLWGYTF. The DNA for the CDR3 is TGTGCCAGTAGCACGGACAGAAAACTATGGGGCTACACCTTC.

The genes are TRBV5-1 and TRBJ1-5; 10 bases align to TRBD1. The CDR3 has 15 residues. Trimming cost V 4 bases and J 2 bases; bases outside gene matches: 3. Germline V gives CDR1 SGHRS, CDR2 YFSETQ. The CDR3 bases are TGCGCCAGCAGCGTCGGGACAGGGGGCAATCAGCCCCAGCATTTT. It encodes CASSVGTGGNQPQHF.

The chain has TRBV5-8 and TRBJ1-1, with TRBD1 identical over 7 bases. The ends lost 4 bases at V and 1 base at J; junction bases unmatched: 4. The germline V gene has CDR1 SGHTS and CDR2 YDEGEE. This CDR3 has 14 amino acids. The DNA for the CDR3 is TGTGCCAGCAGCCCAGGGGGTTGGAACACTGAAGCTTTCTTT. Its protein is CASSPGGWNTEAFF.

The genes are TRBV7-8 and TRBJ1-1; D is ambiguous. Germline CDR1 and CDR2: SGHVS and FQNEAQ. The CDR3 is 15 residues long. Trimming left V 3 bases short and J 2 bases short, with 13 bases between. The CDR3 region has the DNA TGTGCCAGCAGCTTGAGGAGAGGATTTAACACTGAAGCTTTCTTT. This encodes CASSLRRGFNTEAFF.